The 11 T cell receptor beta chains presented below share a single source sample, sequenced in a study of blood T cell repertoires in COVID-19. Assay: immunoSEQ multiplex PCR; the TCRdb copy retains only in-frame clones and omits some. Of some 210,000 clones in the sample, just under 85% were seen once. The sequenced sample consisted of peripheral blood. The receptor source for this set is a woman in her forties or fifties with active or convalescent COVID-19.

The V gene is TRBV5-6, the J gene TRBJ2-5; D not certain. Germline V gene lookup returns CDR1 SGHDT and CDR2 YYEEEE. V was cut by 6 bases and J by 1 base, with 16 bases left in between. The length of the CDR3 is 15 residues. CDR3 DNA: TGTGCCAGCAACCGGTTGGTTGGAGCCCAAGAGACCCAGTACTTC. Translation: CASNRLVGAQETQYF. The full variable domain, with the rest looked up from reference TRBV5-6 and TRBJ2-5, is DAGVTQSPTHLIKTRGQQVTLRCSPKSGHDTVSWYQQALGQGPQFIFQYYEEEERQRGNFPDRFSGHQFPNYSSELNVNALLLGDSALYLCASNRLVGAQETQYFGPGTRLLVL.

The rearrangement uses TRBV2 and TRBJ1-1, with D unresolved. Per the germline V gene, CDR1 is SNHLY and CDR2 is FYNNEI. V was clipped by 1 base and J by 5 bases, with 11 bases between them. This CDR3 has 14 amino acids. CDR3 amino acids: CASSEGRGQTEAFF. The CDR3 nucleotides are TGTGCCAGCAGTGAAGGTCGAGGGCAGACTGAAGCTTTCTTT.

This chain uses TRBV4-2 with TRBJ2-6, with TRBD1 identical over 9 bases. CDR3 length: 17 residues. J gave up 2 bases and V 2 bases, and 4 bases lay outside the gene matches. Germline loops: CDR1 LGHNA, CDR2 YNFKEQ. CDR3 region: CASSQRTGEAGANVLTF. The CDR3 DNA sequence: TGTGCCAGCAGCCAAAGGACAGGGGAAGCTGGGGCCAACGTCCTGACTTTC.

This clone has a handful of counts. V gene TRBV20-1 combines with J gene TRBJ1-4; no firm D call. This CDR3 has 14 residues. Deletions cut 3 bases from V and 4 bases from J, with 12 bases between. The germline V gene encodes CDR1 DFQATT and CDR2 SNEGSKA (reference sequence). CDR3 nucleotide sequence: TGCAGTGCTAGTGATCCGGAGTATAATGAAAAACTGTTTTTT. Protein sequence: CSASDPEYNEKLFF.

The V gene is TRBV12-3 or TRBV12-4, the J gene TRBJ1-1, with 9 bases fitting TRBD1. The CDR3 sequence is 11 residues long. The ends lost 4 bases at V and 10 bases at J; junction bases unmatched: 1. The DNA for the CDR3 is TGTGCCAGCAGTTCGGGACAGGGAGCTTTCTTT. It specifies CASSSGQGAFF.

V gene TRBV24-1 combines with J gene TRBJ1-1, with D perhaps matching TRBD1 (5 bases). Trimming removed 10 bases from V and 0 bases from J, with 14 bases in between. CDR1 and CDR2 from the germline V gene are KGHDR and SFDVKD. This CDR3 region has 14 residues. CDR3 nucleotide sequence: TGTGCCACAAGGGCTCGGGGGGTGAACACTGAAGCTTTCTTT. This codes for CATRARGVNTEAFF.

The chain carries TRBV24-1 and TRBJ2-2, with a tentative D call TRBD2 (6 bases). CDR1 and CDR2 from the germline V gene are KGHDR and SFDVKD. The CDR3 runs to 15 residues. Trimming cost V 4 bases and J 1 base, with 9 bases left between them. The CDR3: CATSETSRNTGELFF. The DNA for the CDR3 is TGTGCCACCAGTGAAACTAGCCGGAACACCGGGGAGCTGTTTTTT.

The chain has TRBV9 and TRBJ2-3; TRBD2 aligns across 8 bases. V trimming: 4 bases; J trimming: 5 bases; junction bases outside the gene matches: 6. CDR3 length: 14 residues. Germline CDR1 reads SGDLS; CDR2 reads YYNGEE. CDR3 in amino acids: CASSLSGGVDTQYF. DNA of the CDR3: TGTGCCAGCAGCCTCTCGGGGGGGGTAGATACGCAGTATTTT.

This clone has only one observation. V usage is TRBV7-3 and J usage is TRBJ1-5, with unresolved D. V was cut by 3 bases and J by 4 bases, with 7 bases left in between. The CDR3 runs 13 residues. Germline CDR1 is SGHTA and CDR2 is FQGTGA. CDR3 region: CASSFSENQPQHF. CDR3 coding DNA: TGTGCCAGCAGCTTTTCGGAGAATCAGCCCCAGCATTTT.

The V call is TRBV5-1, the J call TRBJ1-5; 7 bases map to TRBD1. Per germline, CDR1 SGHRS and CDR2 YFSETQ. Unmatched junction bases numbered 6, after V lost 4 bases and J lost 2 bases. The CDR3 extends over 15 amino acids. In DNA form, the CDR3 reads TGCGCCAGCAGCCTTCAGGGGGACGGCAATCAGCCCCAGCATTTT. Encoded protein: CASSLQGDGNQPQHF.

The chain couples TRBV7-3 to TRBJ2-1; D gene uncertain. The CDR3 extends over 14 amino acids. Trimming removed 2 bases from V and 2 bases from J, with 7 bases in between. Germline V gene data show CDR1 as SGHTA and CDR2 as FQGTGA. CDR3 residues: CASSLEDTYNEQFF. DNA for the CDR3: TGTGCCAGCAGCTTAGAGGATACCTACAATGAGCAGTTCTTC.